Each of the 9 T cell receptor beta chains below was sequenced from the same sample in a study of shared clonotypes between healthy human individuals. Repertoires were generated with immunoSEQ multiplex PCR, while TCRdb's copy carries only in-frame clones and drops some. This sample has roughly 520,000 clones, with around 96% found just once. Sequenced sample: naive CD4+ T cells sorted from blood. Subset meaning: CD45RA+ positively selected. These receptors were obtained from a woman aged 25-40 years in good health.

The gene calls are TRBV28 and TRBJ2-4; D is perhaps TRBD2 (6 bases). The CDR3 loop spans 17 amino acids. Germline lookup yields CDR1 MDHEN and CDR2 SYDVKM. With 6 bases removed from V and 0 bases from J, the gap between germline ends came to 18 bases. CDR3 DNA sequence: TGTGCCAGCAGCCCGGTCGGGCGGGGATTAGCCAAAAACATTCAGTACTTC. Protein: CASSPVGRGLAKNIQYF.

The rearrangement joins TRBV5-8 to TRBJ2-7, with TRBD1 matching 9 bases. Germline V gene sequence: CDR1 SGHTS, CDR2 YDEGEE. The CDR3 has 16 residues. J gave up 2 bases and V 4 bases, and 10 bases lay outside the gene matches. CDR3 sequence: CASSQRSWDRAYEQYF. The CDR3 DNA sequence: TGTGCCAGCAGCCAGCGAAGCTGGGACAGGGCCTACGAGCAGTACTTC.

The chain uses TRBV20-1 and TRBJ2-1; D uncertain. Germline CDR1 reads DFQATT; CDR2 reads SNEGSKA (reference sequence). Trimming left V 6 bases short and J 12 bases short, with 15 bases between. There are 11 residues in the CDR3. CDR3 sequence (DNA): TGCAGTGCGCGGACCGAAATGGGGCAGTTCTTC. Residues: CSARTEMGQFF.

The rearrangement joins TRBV4-1 to TRBJ1-1; maybe TRBD1 (6 bases). The CDR3 has 14 residues. The ends were cut back, 5 bases at V and 3 bases at J, with 13 bases in the middle. Germline V gene sequence: CDR1 MGHRA, CDR2 YSYEKL. The CDR3 protein is CASSEQGFDTEAFF. The CDR3 nucleotides read TGCGCCAGCAGCGAACAGGGATTCGACACTGAAGCTTTCTTT.

The chain couples TRBV7-2 to TRBJ2-7, with D possibly called TRBD1 or TRBD2 (5 bases each). CDR3 length: 16 residues. Germline loops: CDR1 SGHTA, CDR2 FQGNSA. V was clipped by 5 bases and J by 2 bases, with 19 bases between them. The CDR3 DNA sequence: TGTGCCAGCAGCAAGGCTTCCGGGACGGGGCCCTACGAGCAGTACTTC. Encoded protein: CASSKASGTGPYEQYF.

The chain carries TRBV5-5 and TRBJ1-5; D is ambiguous. The germline CDR1 and CDR2 sequences are SGHKS and YYEKEE (reference sequence). The CDR3 is made up of 13 amino acids. Trimming stripped 2 bases from V and 6 bases from J, with 9 bases between. The CDR3 spells CASSFEGSQPQHF. The CDR3 DNA reads as TGTGCCAGCAGCTTTGAGGGTAGTCAGCCCCAGCATTTT.

J is TRBJ2-2 and V is TRBV28, with TRBD2 as a possible D gene (6 bases). The germline CDR1 and CDR2 sequences are MDHEN and SYDVKM. V shed 8 bases and J shed 0 bases, with 10 bases lying between them. The CDR3 contains 14 residues. The CDR3 spells CASVGEANTGELFF. CDR3 nucleotides: TGTGCCAGCGTTGGGGAGGCGAACACCGGGGAGCTGTTTTTT.

The V and J genes are TRBV6-1 and TRBJ1-5; D is unclear. Per the germline V gene, CDR1 is MNHNS and CDR2 is SASEGT. The CDR3 has 14 amino acids. Deletions cut 10 bases from V and 3 bases from J, with 16 bases between. In DNA, the CDR3 is TGTGCCACCGCATTGAACGGTCACAATCAGCCCCAGCATTTT. It codes for CATALNGHNQPQHF.

J is TRBJ2-2 and V is TRBV7-2; maybe TRBD1 (5 bases). Germline V CDR1 and CDR2: SGHTA, FQGNSA. V lost 1 base, J lost 6 bases, and 9 bases lay in between. This CDR3 spans 14 amino acids. Written as DNA, the CDR3 is TGTGCCAGCAGCTTAGTGACAGCAGCCGGGGAGCTGTTTTTT. This sequence encodes CASSLVTAAGELFF.